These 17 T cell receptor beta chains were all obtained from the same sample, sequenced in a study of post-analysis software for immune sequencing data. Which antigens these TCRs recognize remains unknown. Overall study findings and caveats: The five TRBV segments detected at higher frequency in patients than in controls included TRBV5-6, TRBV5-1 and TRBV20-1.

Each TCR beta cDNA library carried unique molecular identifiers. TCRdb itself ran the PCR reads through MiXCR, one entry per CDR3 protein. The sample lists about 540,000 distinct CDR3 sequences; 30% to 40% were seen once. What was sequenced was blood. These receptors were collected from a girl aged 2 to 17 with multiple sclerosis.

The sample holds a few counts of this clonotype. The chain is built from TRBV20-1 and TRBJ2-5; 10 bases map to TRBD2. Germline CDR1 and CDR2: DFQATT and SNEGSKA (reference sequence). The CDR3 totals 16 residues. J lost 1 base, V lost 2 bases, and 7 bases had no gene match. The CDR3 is CSARSGGASGQETQYF. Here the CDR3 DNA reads TGCAGTGCTAGAAGCGGGGGGGCCTCAGGCCAAGAGACCCAGTACTTC.

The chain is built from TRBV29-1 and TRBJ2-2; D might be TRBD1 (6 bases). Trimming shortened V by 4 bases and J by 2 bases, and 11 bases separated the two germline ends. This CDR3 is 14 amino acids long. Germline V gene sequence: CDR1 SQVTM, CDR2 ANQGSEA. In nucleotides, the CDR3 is TGCAGCGTTGTTGGGGGCATTAACACCGGGGAGCTGTTTTTT. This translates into CSVVGGINTGELFF.

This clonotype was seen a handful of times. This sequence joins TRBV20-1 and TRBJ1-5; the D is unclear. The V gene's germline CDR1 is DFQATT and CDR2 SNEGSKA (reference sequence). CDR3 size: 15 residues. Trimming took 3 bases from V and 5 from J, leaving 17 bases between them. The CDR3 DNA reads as TGCAGTGCTAGGCTTTCAGGTCGTTCGGATCAGCCCCAGCATTTT. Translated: CSARLSGRSDQPQHF.

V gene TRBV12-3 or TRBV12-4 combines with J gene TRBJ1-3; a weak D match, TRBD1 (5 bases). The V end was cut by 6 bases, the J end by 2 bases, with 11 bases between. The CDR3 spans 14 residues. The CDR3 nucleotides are TGTGCCAGCAGAAAGGACATAACTGGAAACACCATATATTTT. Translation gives CASRKDITGNTIYF.

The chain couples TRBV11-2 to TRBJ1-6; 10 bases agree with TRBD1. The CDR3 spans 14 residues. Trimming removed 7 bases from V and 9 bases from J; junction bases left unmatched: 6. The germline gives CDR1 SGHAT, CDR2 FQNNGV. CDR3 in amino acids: CASTATGGGSPLHF. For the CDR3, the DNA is TGTGCCAGCACCGCGACAGGGGGCGGTTCACCCCTCCACTTT.

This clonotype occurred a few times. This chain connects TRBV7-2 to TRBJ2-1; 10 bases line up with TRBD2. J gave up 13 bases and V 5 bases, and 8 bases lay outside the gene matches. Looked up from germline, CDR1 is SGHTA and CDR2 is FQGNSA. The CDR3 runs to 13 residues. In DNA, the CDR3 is TGTGCCAGCAGCCTACTTGGGACTAGCGCTCAGTTCTTC. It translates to CASSLLGTSAQFF.

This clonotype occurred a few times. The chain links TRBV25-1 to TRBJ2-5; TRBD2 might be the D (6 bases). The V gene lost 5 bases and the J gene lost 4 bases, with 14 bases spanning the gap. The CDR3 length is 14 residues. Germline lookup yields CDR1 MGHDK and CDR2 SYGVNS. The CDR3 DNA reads TGTGCCAGCAGTCTCGGGGGTGTTGGAGAGACCCAGTACTTC. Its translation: CASSLGGVGETQYF.

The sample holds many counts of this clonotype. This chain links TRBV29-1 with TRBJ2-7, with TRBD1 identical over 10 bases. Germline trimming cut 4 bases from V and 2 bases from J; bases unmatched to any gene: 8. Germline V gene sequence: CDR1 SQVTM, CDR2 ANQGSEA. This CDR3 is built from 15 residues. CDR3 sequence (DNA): TGCAGCGTTGTGGGAGACAGGGGGCATCCCTACGAGCAGTACTTC. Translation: CSVVGDRGHPYEQYF.

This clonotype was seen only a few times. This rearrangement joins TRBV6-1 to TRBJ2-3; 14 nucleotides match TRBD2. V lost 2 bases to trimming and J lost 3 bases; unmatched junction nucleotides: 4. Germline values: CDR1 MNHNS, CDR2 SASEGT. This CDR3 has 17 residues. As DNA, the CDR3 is TGTGCCAGCAGTGAATTGGGACTAGCGGGGGTTACAGATACGCAGTATTTT. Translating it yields CASSELGLAGVTDTQYF.

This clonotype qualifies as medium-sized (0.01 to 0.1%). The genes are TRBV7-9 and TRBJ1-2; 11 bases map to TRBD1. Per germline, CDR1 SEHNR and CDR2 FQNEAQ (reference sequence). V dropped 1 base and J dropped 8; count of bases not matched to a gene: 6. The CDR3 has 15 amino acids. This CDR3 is CASSLEGQGVRGYTF. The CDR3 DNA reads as TGTGCCAGCAGCTTAGAGGGACAGGGGGTGAGAGGCTACACCTTC.

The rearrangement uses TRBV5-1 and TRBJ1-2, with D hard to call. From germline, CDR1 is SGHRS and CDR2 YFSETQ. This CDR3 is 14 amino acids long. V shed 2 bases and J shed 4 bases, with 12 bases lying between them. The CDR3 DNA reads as TGCGCCAGCAGCTTTCGGGCAAGACTCTATGGCTACACCTTC. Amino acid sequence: CASSFRARLYGYTF.

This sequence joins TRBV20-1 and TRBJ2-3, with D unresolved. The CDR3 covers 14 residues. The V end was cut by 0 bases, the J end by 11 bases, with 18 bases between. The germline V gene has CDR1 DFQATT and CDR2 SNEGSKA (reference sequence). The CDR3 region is CSARDVGSILGQYF. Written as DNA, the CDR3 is TGCAGTGCTAGAGACGTGGGTAGCATCCTAGGGCAGTATTTT.

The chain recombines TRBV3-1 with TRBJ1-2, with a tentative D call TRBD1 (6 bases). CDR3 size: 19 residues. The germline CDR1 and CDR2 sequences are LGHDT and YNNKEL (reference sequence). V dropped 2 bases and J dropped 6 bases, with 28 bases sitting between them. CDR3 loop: CASSQLVDGGQGRMDGYTF. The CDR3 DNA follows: TGTGCCAGCAGCCAACTCGTGGACGGGGGCCAGGGCCGGATGGATGGCTACACCTTC.

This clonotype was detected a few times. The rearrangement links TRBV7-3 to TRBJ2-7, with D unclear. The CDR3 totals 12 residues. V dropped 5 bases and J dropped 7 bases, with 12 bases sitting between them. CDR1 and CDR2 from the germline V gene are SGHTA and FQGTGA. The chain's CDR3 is CASSTIRGEQYF. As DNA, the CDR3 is TGTGCCAGCAGCACCATACGAGGAGAGCAGTACTTC.

CDR3 loop: CASSIRDVSSYEQYF. In DNA, the CDR3 is TGCGCCAGCAGCATCCGGGACGTCAGCTCCTACGAGCAGTACTTC. The rearrangement links TRBV5-1 to TRBJ2-7; D is perhaps TRBD1 or TRBD2 (5 bases each). Trimming pared 4 bases from V and 0 bases from J, leaving 14 bases between. Germline lookup yields CDR1 SGHRS and CDR2 YFSETQ. The CDR3 is made up of 15 amino acids. The full variable domain, with the rest looked up from reference TRBV5-1 and TRBJ2-7, is KAGVTQTPRYLIKTRGQQVTLSCSPISGHRSVSWYQQTPGQGLQFLFEYFSETQRNKGNFPGRFSGRQFSNSRSEMNVSTLELGDSALYLCASSIRDVSSYEQYFGPGTRLTVT.

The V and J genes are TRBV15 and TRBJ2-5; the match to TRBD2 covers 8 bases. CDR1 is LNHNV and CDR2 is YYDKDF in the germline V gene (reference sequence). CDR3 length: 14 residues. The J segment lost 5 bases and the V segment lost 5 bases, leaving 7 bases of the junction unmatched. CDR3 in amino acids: CATSPGLAHETQYF. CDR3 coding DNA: TGTGCCACCAGCCCTGGACTAGCCCACGAGACCCAGTACTTC.

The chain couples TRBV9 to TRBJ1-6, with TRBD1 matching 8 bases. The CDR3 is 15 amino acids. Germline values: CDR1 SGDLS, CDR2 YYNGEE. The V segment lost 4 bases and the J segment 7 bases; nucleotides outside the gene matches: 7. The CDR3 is CASSNGQGGNSPLHF. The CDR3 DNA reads TGTGCCAGCAGCAACGGACAGGGCGGAAATTCACCCCTCCACTTT.